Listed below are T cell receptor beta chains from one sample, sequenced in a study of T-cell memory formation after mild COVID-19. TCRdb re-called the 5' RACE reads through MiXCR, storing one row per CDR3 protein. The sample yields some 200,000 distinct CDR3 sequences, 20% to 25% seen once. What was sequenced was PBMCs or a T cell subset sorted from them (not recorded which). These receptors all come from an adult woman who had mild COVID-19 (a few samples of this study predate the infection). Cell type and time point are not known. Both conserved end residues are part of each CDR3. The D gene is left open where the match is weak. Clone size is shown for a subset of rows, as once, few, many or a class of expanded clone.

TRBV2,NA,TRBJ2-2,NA,CASREGANTGELFF,TGTGCCAGCAGAGAGGGTGCGAACACCGGGGAGCTGTTTTTT
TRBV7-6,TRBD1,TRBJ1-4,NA,CASSSGGGTGGIATNEKLFF,TGTGCCAGCAGCTCAGGAGGGGGGACAGGGGGAATTGCAACTAATGAAAAACTGTTTTTT
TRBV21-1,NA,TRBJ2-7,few,CASSKVEYEQYF,TGTGCCAGCAGCAAAGTGGAGTACGAGCAGTACTTC
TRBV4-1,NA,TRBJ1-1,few,CASSQRRGSTAEAFF,TGCGCCAGCAGCCAAAGACGGGGATCCACCGCGGAAGCTTTCTTT
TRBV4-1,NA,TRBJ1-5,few,CASSQARPNQPQHF,TGCGCCAGCAGCCAAGCCCGGCCCAATCAGCCCCAGCATTTT
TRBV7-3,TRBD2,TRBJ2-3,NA,CASSLTSGGVDTQYF,TGTGCCAGCAGCTTAACTAGCGGGGGAGTGGATACGCAGTATTTT
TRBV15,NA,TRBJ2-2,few,CATSMSTGLSTGELFF,TGTGCCACCAGCATGTCTACAGGGTTGAGCACCGGGGAGCTGTTTTTT
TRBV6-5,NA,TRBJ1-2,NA,CASSYSPWDLKDGYTF,TGTGCCAGCAGTTACTCACCCTGGGACCTTAAGGATGGCTACACCTTC
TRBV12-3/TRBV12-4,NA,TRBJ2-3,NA,CASSWSPMGTDTQYF,TGTGCCAGCAGCTGGTCCCCGATGGGCACAGATACGCAGTATTTT
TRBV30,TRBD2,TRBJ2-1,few,CAWSETGTSGYNEQFF,TGTGCCTGGAGTGAGACCGGGACTAGCGGATACAATGAGCAGTTCTTC
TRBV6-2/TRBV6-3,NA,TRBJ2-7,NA,CASGVGETYEQYF,TGTGCCAGCGGGGTCGGCGAGACCTACGAGCAGTACTTC
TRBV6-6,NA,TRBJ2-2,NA,CASEDANTGELFF,TGTGCCAGCGAAGACGCGAACACCGGGGAGCTGTTTTTT
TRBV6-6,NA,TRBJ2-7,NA,CASSYSSGEQYF,TGTGCCAGCAGTTACTCATCAGGAGAGCAGTACTTC
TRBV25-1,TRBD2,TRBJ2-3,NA,CASSESKQGGTSGDTQYF,TGTGCCAGCAGTGAATCTAAGCAGGGTGGGACTAGCGGAGATACGCAGTATTTT
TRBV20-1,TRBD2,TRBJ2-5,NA,CSARDWEVAGHKETQYF,TGCAGTGCTAGAGATTGGGAGGTAGCGGGACACAAAGAGACCCAGTACTTC
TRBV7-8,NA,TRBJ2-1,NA,CASSQGRGEQFF,TGTGCCAGCAGCCAAGGGCGAGGTGAGCAGTTCTTC
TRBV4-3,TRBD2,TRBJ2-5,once,CASSQEWAGGREETQYF,TGCGCCAGCAGCCAAGAATGGGCGGGAGGACGAGAAGAGACCCAGTACTTC
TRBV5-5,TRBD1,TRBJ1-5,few,CASSFSDRGSGQPQHF,TGTGCCAGCAGCTTCTCCGACAGGGGTTCGGGCCAGCCCCAGCATTTT
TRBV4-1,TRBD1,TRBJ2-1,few,CASSQEDRGPYNEQFF,TGCGCCAGCAGCCAAGAAGACAGGGGGCCCTACAATGAGCAGTTCTTC
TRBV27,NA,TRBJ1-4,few,CASSFRGLMVVPNEKLFF,TGTGCCAGCAGTTTTCGGGGTCTAATGGTGGTTCCTAATGAAAAACTGTTTTTT
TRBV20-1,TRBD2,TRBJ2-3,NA,CSAREPSGSWYGTDTQYF,TGCAGTGCTAGAGAACCTAGCGGGAGTTGGTATGGCACAGATACGCAGTATTTT
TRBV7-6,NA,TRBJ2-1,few,CASSTLGGPYNEQFF,TGTGCCAGCAGTACCCTAGGGGGGCCCTACAATGAGCAGTTCTTC
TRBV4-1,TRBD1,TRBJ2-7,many,CASSHYIQGHYEQYF,TGCGCCAGCAGCCACTATATACAGGGGCACTACGAGCAGTACTTC
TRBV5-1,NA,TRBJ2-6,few,CASSFEANVLTF,TGCGCCAGCAGCTTCGAGGCCAACGTCCTGACTTTC
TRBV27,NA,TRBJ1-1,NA,CASSSWGDNTEAFF,TGTGCCAGCAGTTCCTGGGGAGATAACACTGAAGCTTTCTTT
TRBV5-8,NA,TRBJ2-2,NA,CASSPAGIDTGELFF,TGTGCCAGCAGCCCTGCCGGTATCGACACCGGGGAGCTGTTTTTT
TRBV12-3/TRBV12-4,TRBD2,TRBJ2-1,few,CASSPGTSGRALNNEQFF,TGTGCCAGCAGCCCCGGGACTAGCGGGAGGGCCTTGAACAATGAGCAGTTCTTC
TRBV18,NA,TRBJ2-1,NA,CASSRVGTPYNEQFF,TGTGCCAGCTCCCGGGTGGGGACACCCTACAATGAGCAGTTCTTC
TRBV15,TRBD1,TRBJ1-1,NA,CATSRTGGTEAFF,TGTGCCACCAGCAGGACAGGGGGCACTGAAGCTTTCTTT
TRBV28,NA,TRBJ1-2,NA,CASSLWDTNYGYTF,TGTGCCAGCAGTTTATGGGACACGAACTATGGCTACACCTTC
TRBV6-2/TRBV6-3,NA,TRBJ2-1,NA,CASSADGYNEQFF,TGTGCCAGCAGTGCGGACGGGTACAATGAGCAGTTCTTC
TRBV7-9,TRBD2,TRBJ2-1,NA,CASSPRLAGGGGNEQFF,TGTGCCAGCAGCCCCCGGCTAGCGGGAGGAGGAGGGAATGAGCAGTTCTTC
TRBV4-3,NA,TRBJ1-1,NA,CASSPREGTEAFF,TGCGCCAGCAGCCCCAGGGAGGGCACTGAAGCTTTCTTT
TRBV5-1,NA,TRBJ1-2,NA,CASTPEGPWGYTF,TGCGCCAGCACCCCAGAGGGTCCTTGGGGCTACACCTTC
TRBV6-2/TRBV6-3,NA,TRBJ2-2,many,CASTLAGADYTGELFF,TGTGCCAGCACCTTAGCCGGGGCAGACTACACCGGGGAGCTGTTTTTT
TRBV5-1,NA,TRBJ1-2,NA,CASSSGHISDGYTF,TGCGCCAGCAGCTCCGGACACATCAGCGATGGCTACACCTTC
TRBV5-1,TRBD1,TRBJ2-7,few,CASSFNPDRVYEQYF,TGCGCCAGCAGCTTTAATCCGGACAGGGTGTACGAGCAGTACTTC
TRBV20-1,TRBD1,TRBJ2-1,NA,CSARDSLEQGVTYNEQFF,TGCAGTGCTAGAGATTCCCTCGAACAGGGGGTTACCTACAATGAGCAGTTCTTC
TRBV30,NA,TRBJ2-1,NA,CAWSVGVRGNEQFF,TGTGCCTGGAGTGTGGGGGTAAGGGGAAATGAGCAGTTCTTC
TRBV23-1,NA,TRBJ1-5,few,CASSRGWWGRGQPQHF,TGCGCCAGCAGTCGAGGGTGGTGGGGGCGAGGTCAGCCCCAGCATTTT
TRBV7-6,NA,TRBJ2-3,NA,CASSPPAGRFTDTQYF,TGTGCCAGCAGCCCTCCCGCAGGGCGATTCACAGATACGCAGTATTTT
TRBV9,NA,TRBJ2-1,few,CASSVDGAAAYNEQFF,TGTGCCAGCAGCGTAGACGGGGCAGCAGCCTACAATGAGCAGTTCTTC
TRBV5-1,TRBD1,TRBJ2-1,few,CASSLTRDSSYNEQFF,TGCGCCAGCAGCTTGACTAGGGACAGCTCCTACAATGAGCAGTTCTTC